This T cell receptor (beta chain) was observed in a study of beta chain features in type 1 diabetes. For the study at large: Examination of sorted cells across all samples involved around 100,000,000 cells.

The CDR3 has 18 amino acids. Looked up from germline, CDR1 is SGHTA and CDR2 is FQGTGA. After removal of 3 bases from V and 2 bases from J, the junction contained 9 bases not matched to a gene. What was sequenced were expressed TCRB transcripts, since all of the isolated RNA had been reverse transcribed. Here immunoSEQ multiplex PCR was the method, and the copy in TCRdb shows in-frame clones only, minus some. The sample lists 400,000 to 450,000 clones; over 11% were seen once. The receptor was isolated from a young man in good health. Sequencing used naive CD4+ T cells from blood. The rearrangement uses TRBV7-3 and TRBJ2-3; 12 bases map to TRBD2. The CDR3 bases are TGTGCCAGCAGCTTCCTTCCCGCTAGCGGGAGGGTCACAGATACGCAGTATTTT. It codes for CASSFLPASGRVTDTQYF. The variable domain in full, with the rest retrieved from reference TRBV7-3 and TRBJ2-3, is GAGVSQTPSNKVTEKGKYVELRCDPISGHTALYWYRQSLGQGPEFLIYFQGTGAADDSGLPNDRFFAVRPEGSVSTLKIQRTERGDSAVYLCASSFLPASGRVTDTQYFGPGTRLTVL.